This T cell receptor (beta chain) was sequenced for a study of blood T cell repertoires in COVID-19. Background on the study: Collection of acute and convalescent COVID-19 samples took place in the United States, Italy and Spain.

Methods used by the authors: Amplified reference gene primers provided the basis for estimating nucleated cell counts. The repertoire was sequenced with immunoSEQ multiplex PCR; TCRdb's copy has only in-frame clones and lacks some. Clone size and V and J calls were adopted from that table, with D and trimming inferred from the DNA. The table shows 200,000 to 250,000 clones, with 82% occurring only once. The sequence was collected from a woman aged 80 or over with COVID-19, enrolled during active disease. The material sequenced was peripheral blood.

The CDR3 spells CASPPDRGAAEQFF. The CDR3 coding sequence is TGTGCCAGCCCCCCCGACAGGGGAGCGGCTGAGCAGTTCTTC. The chain joins TRBV28 to TRBJ2-1, with 8 bases matching TRBD1. CDR3 length: 14 residues. Germline loops: CDR1 MDHEN, CDR2 SYDVKM. V gave up 8 bases and J gave up 9 bases; unmatched junction bases: 12.